The clone carrying this T cell receptor beta chain was found once. The CDR3 has 15 residues. J was trimmed by 6 bases and V by 4 bases; bases with no gene match: 2. Germline CDR1 is SGDLS and CDR2 is YYNGEE. These data are taken from a study of blood T cell repertoires in COVID-19. Study overall: Recovered Cohort 3 donors showed two negative PCRs, clearance, or symptom resolution.

Cohort allocation depended upon clinical history that participants reported. Using immunoSEQ multiplex PCR, the repertoire was profiled, and TCRdb retains in-frame clones only, with some absent. The table has about 210,000 clones, about 85% seen once. This receptor was taken from a woman between 40 and 55 years old in a cohort exposed to, infected with or recovered from COVID-19 (not recorded which). Sequenced sample: PBMCs or T cells enriched from blood (not recorded which). The rearrangement uses TRBV9 and TRBJ2-1; 15 positions agree with TRBD2. The CDR3 DNA is TGTGCCAGCAGCAAGGGACTAGCGGGGGGCAATGAGCAGTTCTTC. It specifies CASSKGLAGGNEQFF.